Only a few counts were recorded for the clone carrying this TCR beta chain. Its antigen is still unknown. One entry per CDR3 protein results from TCRdb running MiXCR on the 5' RACE reads. The sample holds nearly 200,000 distinct CDR3 sequences, around 17% seen once. These data originate in a study of T-cell memory formation after mild COVID-19. Study conclusions and caveats: The CD4+ clones that contracted clustered mainly within CM and EM, and the CD8+ clones concentrated in EMRA. Prior to infection, memory already included some responding clones, suggesting cross-reactive memory joined. Clones that shrank (day 15 to 85) were balanced CD4/CD8, whereas later expanders leaned CD4+.

The origin of this receptor is an adult woman who had mild COVID-19 (a few samples of this study predate the infection). Cell type and time point are not known. Sequencing was done on a sample of PBMCs or a T cell subset sorted from them (not recorded which).

The DNA for the CDR3 is TGTGCCAGCAACCTACAGGGGTTTGACACTGAAGCTTTCTTT. This encodes CASNLQGFDTEAFF. The V and J genes are TRBV11-3 and TRBJ1-1; 7 bases line up with TRBD1. This CDR3 is built from 14 residues. Per the germline V gene, CDR1 is SGHNT and CDR2 is YENEEA. V lost 7 bases to trimming and J lost 3 bases; unmatched junction nucleotides: 8.